A single sample gave rise to the 7 T cell receptor beta chains below, sequenced in a study of CD8+CD57+ T cells in acquired aplastic anemia. Patients selected for sequencing had displayed CD8+CD57+ cell expansion by flow cytometry. Profiling of TCR beta VDJ combinations and CDR3 sequences used genomic DNA as template. TCRdb fed the reads into MiXCR, producing one record per CDR3 protein. The sample has 160,000 or so distinct CDR3 sequences, 45% to 55% seen once. The sample comprised sorted CD4+, CD8+, or CD8+CD57+ T cells (not recorded which) from PBMCs. These receptors were taken from a human donor with aplastic anemia.

This clonotype showed up many times. The CDR3 is CASSSQGPPGANVLTF. The CDR3 region has the DNA TGTGCCAGCAGCTCACAGGGACCCCCTGGGGCCAACGTCCTGACTTTC. The chain combines TRBV5-5 with TRBJ2-6; TRBD1 might be the D (6 bases). V lost 3 bases to trimming and J lost 2 bases, with 12 bases between them. This CDR3 has 16 residues. Germline V gene sequence: CDR1 SGHKS, CDR2 YYEKEE (reference sequence).

This clonotype turned up a few times. The CDR3 loop reads CAIMLSGGANEQFF. Here the CDR3 DNA reads TGTGCCATCATGCTTAGCGGGGGGGCCAATGAGCAGTTCTTC. This sequence joins TRBV10-3 and TRBJ2-1; 11 nucleotides align to TRBD2. This CDR3 is built from 14 residues. CDR1 is ENHRY and CDR2 is SYGVKD in the germline V gene. Trimming cost V 7 bases and J 6 bases; bases outside gene matches: 5.

This clonotype came up once. A much more abundant neighbour one base away suggests this may be a read error. V gene TRBV6-5 combines with J gene TRBJ1-3; D unclear. This CDR3 is built from 13 residues. Germline CDR1 and CDR2: MNHEY and SVGAGI. Trimming took off 4 bases at V and 8 bases at J, with 12 bases between the two ends. CDR3 sequence reads: CASSFEQKDTIYF. The CDR3, as DNA: TGTGCCAGCAGTTTCGAACAGAAAGACACCATATATTTT.

V gene TRBV4-1 combines with J gene TRBJ1-2; TRBD1 aligns across 9 bases. After removal of 3 bases from V and 0 bases from J, the junction contained 2 bases not matched to a gene. This CDR3 is built from 15 residues. Germline-derived CDR1 and CDR2 are MGHRA and YSYEKL. The DNA for the CDR3 is TGCGCCAGCAGCCATGGACAGGGGACTAACTATGGCTACACCTTC. This translates into CASSHGQGTNYGYTF.

CDR3 protein: CATSDRDRGNGYTF. The DNA for the CDR3 is TGTGCCACCAGTGACCGGGACAGGGGCAATGGCTACACCTTC. The rearrangement uses TRBV24-1 and TRBJ1-2; 10 bases match TRBD1. The CDR3 has 14 residues. Looked up from germline, CDR1 is KGHDR and CDR2 is SFDVKD. V gave up 4 bases and J gave up 6 bases; unmatched junction bases: 4.

This clonotype was recorded many times. The V call is TRBV6-5, the J call TRBJ2-1, with D possibly matching TRBD2 (6 bases). Germline V gene data show CDR1 as MNHEY and CDR2 as SVGAGI. The germline V and J ends were trimmed by 10 bases and 5 bases, with 15 bases remaining between them. CDR3 length: 13 amino acids. Written as DNA, the CDR3 is TGTGCCACCGGGGGAAGGAGAGACAATGAGCAGTTCTTC. As protein: CATGGRRDNEQFF.

In this sample, this clonotype turned up many times. The V and J genes are TRBV11-2 and TRBJ2-1; D is possibly TRBD1 (6 bases). V was pared by 2 bases and J by 6 bases, with 17 bases between. CDR1 is SGHAT and CDR2 is FQNNGV in the germline V gene. This CDR3 is 16 amino acids long. CDR3 amino acids: CASSLSGTLGINEQFF. DNA of the CDR3: TGTGCCAGCAGCTTATCCGGGACACTGGGGATCAATGAGCAGTTCTTC.